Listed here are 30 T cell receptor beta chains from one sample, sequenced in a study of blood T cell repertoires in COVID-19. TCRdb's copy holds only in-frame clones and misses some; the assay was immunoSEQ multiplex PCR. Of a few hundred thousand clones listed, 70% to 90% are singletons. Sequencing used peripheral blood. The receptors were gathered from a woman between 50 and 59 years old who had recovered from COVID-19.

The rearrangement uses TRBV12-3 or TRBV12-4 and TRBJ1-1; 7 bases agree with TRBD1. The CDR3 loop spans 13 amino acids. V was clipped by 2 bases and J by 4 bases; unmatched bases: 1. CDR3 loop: CASSLSGGTEAFF. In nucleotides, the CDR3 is TGTGCCAGCAGTTTATCAGGGGGCACTGAAGCTTTCTTT.

The CDR3 region is CASRLFSGGEQFF. The CDR3 DNA reads TGTGCCAGCAGACTGTTCTCGGGGGGTGAGCAGTTCTTC. This chain links TRBV3-1 (or the pseudogene TRBV3-2) with TRBJ2-1, with TRBD2 matching over 7 bases. The CDR3 length is 13 residues. V lost 6 bases to trimming and J lost 9 bases; unmatched junction nucleotides: 8. CDR1 LGHDT and CDR2 YNNKEL come from the germline V gene (reference sequence).

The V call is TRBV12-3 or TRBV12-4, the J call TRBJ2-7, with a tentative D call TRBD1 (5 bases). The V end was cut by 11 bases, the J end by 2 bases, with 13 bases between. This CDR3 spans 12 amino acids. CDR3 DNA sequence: TGTGCCTCCGGAAGGGGAACCTACGAGCAGTACTTC. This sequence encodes CASGRGTYEQYF.

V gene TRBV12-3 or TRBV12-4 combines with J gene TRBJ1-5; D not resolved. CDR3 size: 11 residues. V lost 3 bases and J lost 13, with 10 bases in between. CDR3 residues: CASSFLGLQHF. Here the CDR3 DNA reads TGTGCCAGCAGTTTTCTTGGGCTTCAGCATTTT.

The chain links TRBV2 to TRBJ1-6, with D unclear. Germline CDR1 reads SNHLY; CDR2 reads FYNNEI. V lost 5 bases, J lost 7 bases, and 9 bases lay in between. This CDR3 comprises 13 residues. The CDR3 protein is CASSTVSNSPLHF. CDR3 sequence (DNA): TGTGCCAGCAGTACAGTGTCCAATTCACCCCTCCACTTT.

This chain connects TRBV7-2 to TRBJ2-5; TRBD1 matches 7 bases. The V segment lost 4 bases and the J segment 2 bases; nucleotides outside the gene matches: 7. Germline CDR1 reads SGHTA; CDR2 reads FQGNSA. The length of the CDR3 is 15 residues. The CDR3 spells CASSSLGTVQETQYF. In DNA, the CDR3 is TGTGCCAGCAGCTCCCTTGGGACAGTACAAGAGACCCAGTACTTC.

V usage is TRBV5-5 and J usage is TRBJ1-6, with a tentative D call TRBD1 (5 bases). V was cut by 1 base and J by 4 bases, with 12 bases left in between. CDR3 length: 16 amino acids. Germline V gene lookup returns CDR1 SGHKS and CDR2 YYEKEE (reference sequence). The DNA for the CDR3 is TGTGCCAGCAGCTTGACGGCGACAGCTTATAATTCACCCCTCCACTTT. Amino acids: CASSLTATAYNSPLHF.

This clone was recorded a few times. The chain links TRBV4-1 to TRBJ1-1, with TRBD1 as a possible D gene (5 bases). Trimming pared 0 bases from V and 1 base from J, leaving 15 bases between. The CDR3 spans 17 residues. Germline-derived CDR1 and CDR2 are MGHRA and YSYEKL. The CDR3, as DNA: TGCGCCAGCAGCCAAGAAAGGCTGGGGGGGACGAACACTGAAGCTTTCTTT. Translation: CASSQERLGGTNTEAFF.

The CDR3 loop is CASTPLDREGQPQHF. The DNA for the CDR3 is TGTGCCAGTACCCCTTTGGACAGGGAGGGTCAGCCCCAGCATTTT. J is TRBJ1-5 and V is TRBV19, with TRBD1 matching over 8 bases. CDR1 is LNHDA and CDR2 is SQIVND in the germline V gene (reference sequence). J lost 6 bases, V lost 7 bases, and 11 bases had no gene match. The CDR3 has 15 amino acids. Supplemented by reference TRBV19 and TRBJ1-5, the full variable domain reads DGGITQSPKYLFRKEGQNVTLSCEQNLNHDAMYWYRQDPGQGLRLIYYSQIVNDFQKGDIAEGYSVSREKKESFPLTVTSAQKNPTAFYLCASTPLDREGQPQHFGDGTRLSIL.

In DNA, the CDR3 is TGTGCCAGCAGTGGGCGGACAGGGAGTTATTCACCCCTCCACTTT. Its translation: CASSGRTGSYSPLHF. The gene calls are TRBV28 and TRBJ1-6, with 8 bases fitting TRBD1. This CDR3 is 15 amino acids long. V was pared by 5 bases and J by 8 bases, with 8 bases of the junction left unmatched. The germline gives CDR1 MDHEN, CDR2 SYDVKM.

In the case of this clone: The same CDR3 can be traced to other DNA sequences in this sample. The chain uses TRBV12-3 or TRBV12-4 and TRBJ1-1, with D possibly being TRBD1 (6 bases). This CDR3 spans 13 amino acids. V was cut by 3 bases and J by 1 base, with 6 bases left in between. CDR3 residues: CASSLTGNTEAFF. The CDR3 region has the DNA TGTGCCAGCAGTTTGACAGGGAACACTGAAGCTTTCTTT.

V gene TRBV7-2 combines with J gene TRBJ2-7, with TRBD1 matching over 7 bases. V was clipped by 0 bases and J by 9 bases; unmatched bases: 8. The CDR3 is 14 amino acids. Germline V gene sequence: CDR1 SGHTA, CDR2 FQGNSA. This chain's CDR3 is CASSLAGTANGQYF. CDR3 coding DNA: TGTGCCAGCAGCTTAGCCGGGACAGCCAACGGGCAGTACTTC.

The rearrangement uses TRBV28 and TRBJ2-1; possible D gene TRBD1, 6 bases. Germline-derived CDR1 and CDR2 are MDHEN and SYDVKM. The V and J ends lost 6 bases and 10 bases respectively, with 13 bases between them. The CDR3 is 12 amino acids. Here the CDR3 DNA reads TGTGCCAGCAGGGCAGGGGTTGGCGAGCAGTTCTTC. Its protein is CASRAGVGEQFF.

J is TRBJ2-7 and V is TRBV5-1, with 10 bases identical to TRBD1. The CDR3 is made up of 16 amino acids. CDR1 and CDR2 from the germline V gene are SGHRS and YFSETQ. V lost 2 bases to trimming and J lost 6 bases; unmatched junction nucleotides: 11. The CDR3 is CASSFDLGQGEVEQYF. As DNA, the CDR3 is TGCGCCAGCAGCTTCGACCTAGGACAGGGGGAGGTCGAGCAGTACTTC.

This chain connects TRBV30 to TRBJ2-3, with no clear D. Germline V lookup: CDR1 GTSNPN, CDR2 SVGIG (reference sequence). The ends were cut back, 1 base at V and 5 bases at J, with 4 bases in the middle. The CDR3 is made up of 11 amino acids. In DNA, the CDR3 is TGTGCCTGGAGTGGGCAAGATACGCAGTATTTT. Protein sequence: CAWSGQDTQYF.

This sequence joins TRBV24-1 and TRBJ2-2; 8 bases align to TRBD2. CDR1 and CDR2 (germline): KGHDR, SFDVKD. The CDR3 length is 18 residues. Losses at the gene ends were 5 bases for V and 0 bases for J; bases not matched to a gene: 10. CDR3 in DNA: TGTGCCACCAGTGCCCCTGCGGGAGGACGCGCGAACACCGGGGAGCTGTTTTTT. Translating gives CATSAPAGGRANTGELFF.

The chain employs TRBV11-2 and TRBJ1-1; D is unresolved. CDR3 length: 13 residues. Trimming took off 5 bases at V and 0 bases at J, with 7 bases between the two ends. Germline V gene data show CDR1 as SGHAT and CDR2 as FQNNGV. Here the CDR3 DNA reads TGTGCCAGCAGCCAAGAGGTGAACACTGAAGCTTTCTTT. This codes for CASSQEVNTEAFF. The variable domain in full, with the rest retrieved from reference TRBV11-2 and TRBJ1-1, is EAGVAQSPRYKIIEKRQSVAFWCNPISGHATLYWYQQILGQGPKLLIQFQNNGVVDDSQLPKDRFSAERLKGVDSTLKIQPAKLEDSAVYLCASSQEVNTEAFFGQGTRLTVV.

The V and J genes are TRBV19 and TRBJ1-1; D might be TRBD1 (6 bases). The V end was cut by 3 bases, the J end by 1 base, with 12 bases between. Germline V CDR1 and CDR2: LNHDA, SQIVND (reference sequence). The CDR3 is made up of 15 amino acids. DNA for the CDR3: TGTGCCAGTAGTATGGGGACACAGGGGAACACTGAAGCTTTCTTT. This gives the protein CASSMGTQGNTEAFF.

As DNA, the CDR3 is TGTGCCAGCAGAGCCGACAGGTTCGATGGCTACACCTTC. Its translation is CASRADRFDGYTF. The V and J genes are TRBV6-5 and TRBJ1-2; possibly TRBD1 for D (6 bases). The germline V gene encodes CDR1 MNHEY and CDR2 SVGAGI. Trimming pared 6 bases from V and 6 bases from J, leaving 14 bases between. The CDR3 runs 13 residues.

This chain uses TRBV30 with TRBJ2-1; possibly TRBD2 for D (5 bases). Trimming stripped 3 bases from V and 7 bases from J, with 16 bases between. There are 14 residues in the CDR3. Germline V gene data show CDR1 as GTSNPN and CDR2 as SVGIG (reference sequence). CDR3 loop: CAWRSWGSGNEQFF. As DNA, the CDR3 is TGTGCCTGGAGGTCGTGGGGTTCGGGGAATGAGCAGTTCTTC.

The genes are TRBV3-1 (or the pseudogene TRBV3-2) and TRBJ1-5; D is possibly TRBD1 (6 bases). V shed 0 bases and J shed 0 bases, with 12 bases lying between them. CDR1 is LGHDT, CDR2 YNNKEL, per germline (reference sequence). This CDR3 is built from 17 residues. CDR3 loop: CASSQEPGTTSNQPQHF. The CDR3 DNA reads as TGTGCCAGCAGCCAAGAACCCGGGACAACTAGCAATCAGCCCCAGCATTTT.

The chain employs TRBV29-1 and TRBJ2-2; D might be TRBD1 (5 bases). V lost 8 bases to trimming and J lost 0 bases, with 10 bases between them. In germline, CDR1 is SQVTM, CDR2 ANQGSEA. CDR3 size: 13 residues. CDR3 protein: CSIRTTNTGELFF. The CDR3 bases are TGCAGCATTCGGACAACGAACACCGGGGAGCTGTTTTTT.

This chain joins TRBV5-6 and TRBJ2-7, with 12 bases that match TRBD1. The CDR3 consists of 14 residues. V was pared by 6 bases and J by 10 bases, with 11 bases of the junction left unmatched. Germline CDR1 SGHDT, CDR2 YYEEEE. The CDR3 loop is CASTRAGTGGRQYF. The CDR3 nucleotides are TGTGCCAGCACCCGCGCAGGGACAGGGGGCCGACAGTACTTC.

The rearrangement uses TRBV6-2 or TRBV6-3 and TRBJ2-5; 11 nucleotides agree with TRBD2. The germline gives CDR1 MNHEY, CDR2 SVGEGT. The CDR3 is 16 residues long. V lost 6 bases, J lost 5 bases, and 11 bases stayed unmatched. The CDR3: CASSPPTSGRAETQYF. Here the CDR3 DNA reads TGTGCCAGCAGCCCTCCCACTAGCGGGAGAGCGGAGACCCAGTACTTC.

CDR3 DNA: TGTGCCAGTAGTATATATCCGACAGGCGGATACATGAACACTGAAGCTTTCTTT. This translates into CASSIYPTGGYMNTEAFF. The rearrangement joins TRBV19 to TRBJ1-1, with D possibly TRBD1 on 6 matching bases. The CDR3 consists of 18 residues. Trimming left V 2 bases short and J 0 bases short, with 19 bases between. The germline V gene encodes CDR1 LNHDA and CDR2 SQIVND (reference sequence).

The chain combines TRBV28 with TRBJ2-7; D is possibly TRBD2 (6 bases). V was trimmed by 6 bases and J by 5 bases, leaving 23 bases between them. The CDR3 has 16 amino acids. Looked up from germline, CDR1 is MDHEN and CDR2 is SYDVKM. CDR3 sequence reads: CASSPHGAGRLHEQYF. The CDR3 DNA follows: TGTGCCAGCAGCCCGCACGGGGCAGGGAGGCTCCACGAGCAGTACTTC.

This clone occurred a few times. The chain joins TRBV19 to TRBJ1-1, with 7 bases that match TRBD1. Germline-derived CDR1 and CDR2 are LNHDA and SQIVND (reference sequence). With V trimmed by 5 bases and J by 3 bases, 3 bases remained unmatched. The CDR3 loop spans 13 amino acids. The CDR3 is CASSATGDTEAFF. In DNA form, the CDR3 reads TGTGCCAGTAGTGCCACAGGGGACACTGAAGCTTTCTTT.

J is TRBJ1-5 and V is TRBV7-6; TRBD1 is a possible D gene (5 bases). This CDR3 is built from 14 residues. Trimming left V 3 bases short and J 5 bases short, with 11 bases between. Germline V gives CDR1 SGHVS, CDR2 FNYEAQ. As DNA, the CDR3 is TGTGCCAGCAGCTTGGCGGGGGATCATCAGCCCCAGCATTTT. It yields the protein CASSLAGDHQPQHF.

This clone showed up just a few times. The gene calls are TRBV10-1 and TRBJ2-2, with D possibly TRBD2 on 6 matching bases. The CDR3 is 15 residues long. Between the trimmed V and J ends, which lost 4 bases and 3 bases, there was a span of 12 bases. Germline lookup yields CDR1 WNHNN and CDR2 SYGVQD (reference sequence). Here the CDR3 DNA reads TGCGCCAGCAGTGCCGGGACTCACTACACCGGGGAGCTGTTTTTT. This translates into CASSAGTHYTGELFF.

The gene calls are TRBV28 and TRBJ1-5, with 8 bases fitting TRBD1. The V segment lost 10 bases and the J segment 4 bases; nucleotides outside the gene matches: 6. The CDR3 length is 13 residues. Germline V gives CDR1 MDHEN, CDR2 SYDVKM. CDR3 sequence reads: CATRTGRNQPQHF. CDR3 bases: TGTGCCACCCGGACAGGGAGGAATCAGCCCCAGCATTTT.